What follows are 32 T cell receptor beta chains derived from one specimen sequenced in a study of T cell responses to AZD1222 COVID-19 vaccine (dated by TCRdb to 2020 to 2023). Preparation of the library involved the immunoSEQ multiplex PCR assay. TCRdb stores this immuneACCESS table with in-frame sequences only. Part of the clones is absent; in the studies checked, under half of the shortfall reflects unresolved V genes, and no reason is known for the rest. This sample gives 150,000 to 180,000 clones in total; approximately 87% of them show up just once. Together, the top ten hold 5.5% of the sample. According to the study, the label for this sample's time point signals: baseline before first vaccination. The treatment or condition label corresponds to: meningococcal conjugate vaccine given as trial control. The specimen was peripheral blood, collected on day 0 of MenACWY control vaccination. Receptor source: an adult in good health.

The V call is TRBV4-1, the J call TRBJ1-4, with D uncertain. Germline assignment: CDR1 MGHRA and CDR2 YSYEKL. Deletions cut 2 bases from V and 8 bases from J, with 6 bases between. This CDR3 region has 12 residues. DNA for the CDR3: TGCGCCAGCAGCCAACGTGAAGAAAAACTGTTTTTT. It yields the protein CASSQREEKLFF.

CDR3 sequence: CASSYSVSHEQYV. The CDR3 coding sequence is TGTGCCAGCAGTTACTCGGTCTCCCACGAGCAGTACGTC. The rearrangement uses TRBV6-5 and TRBJ2-7, with unresolved D. From germline, CDR1 is MNHEY and CDR2 SVGAGI. The length of the CDR3 is 13 residues.

CDR3 in DNA: TGCAGTGCCACGCAGGGCGGGGAGCTGTTTTTT. Its translation: CSATQGGELFF. This sequence joins TRBV20-1 and TRBJ2-2, with D perhaps TRBD1 (5 bases). The CDR3 runs 11 residues. Germline-derived CDR1 and CDR2 are DFQATT and SNEGSKA (reference sequence). V dropped 6 bases and J dropped 7 bases, with 9 bases sitting between them.

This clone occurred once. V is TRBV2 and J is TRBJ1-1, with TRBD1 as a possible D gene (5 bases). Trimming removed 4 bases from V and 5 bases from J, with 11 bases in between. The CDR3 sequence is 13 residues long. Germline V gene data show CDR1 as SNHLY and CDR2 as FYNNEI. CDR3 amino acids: CASSALGETEAFF. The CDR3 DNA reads TGTGCCAGCAGTGCGCTGGGGGAAACTGAAGCTTTCTTT.

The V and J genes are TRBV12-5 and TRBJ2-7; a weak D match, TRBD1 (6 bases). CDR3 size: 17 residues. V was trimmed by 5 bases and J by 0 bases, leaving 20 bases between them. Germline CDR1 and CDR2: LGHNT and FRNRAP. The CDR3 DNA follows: TGTGCTAGTGGTCTAGACAGGATGGGGGCGGTCTCCTACGAGCAGTACGTC. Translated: CASGLDRMGAVSYEQYV.

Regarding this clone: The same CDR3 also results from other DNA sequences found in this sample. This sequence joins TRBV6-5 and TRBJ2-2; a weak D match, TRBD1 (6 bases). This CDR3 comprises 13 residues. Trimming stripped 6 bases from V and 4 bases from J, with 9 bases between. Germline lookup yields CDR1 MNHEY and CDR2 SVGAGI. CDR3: CASRQQGTGELFF. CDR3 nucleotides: TGTGCCAGCAGACAACAGGGCACCGGGGAGCTGTTTTTT.

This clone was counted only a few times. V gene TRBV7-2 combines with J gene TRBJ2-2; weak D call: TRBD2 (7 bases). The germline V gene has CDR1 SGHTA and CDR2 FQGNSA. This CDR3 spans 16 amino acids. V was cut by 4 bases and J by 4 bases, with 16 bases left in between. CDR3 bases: TGTGCCAGCAGCTCAGTAGGGGGAGGGGGCACCGGGGAGCTGTTTTTT. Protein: CASSSVGGGGTGELFF.

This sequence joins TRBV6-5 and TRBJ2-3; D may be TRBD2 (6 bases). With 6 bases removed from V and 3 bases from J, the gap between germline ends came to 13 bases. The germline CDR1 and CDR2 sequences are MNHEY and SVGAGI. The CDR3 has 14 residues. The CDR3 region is CASSLARGTDTQYF. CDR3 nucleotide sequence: TGTGCCAGCAGCCTAGCGAGAGGGACAGATACGCAGTATTTT.

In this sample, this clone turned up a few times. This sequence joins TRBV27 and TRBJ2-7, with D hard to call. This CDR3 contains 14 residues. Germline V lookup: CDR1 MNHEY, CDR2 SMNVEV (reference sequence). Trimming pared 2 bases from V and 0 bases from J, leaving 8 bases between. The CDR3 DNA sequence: TGTGCCAGCAGTTTAAACGGATTCTCCTACGAGCAGTACTTC. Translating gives CASSLNGFSYEQYF.

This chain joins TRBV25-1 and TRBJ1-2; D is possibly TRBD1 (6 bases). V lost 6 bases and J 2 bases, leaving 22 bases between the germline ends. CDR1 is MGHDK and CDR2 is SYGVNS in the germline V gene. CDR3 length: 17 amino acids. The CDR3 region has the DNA TGTGCCAGCAGAGAGAATAAACAGGGACCGGGGAACTATGGCTACACCTTC. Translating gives CASRENKQGPGNYGYTF.

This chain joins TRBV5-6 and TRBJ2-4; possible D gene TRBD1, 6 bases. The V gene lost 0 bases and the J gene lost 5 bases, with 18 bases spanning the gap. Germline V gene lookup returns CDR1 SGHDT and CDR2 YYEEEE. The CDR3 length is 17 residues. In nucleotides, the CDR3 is TGTGCCAGCAGCTTGGTAGGTGGTAGACAGGCTCAAAACATTCAGTACTTC. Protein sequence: CASSLVGGRQAQNIQYF.

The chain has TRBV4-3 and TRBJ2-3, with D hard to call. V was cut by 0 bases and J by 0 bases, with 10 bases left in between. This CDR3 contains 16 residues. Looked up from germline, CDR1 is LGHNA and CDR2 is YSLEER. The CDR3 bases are TGCGCCAGCAGCCAAGAACGTCGACTGAGCACAGATACGCAGTATTTT. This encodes CASSQERRLSTDTQYF.

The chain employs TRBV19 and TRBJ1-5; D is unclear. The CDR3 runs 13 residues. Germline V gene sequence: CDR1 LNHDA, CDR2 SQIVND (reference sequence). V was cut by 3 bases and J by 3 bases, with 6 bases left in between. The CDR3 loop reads CASSMWINQPQHF. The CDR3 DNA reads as TGTGCCAGTAGTATGTGGATCAATCAGCCCCAGCATTTT. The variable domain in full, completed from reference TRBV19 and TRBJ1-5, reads DGGITQSPKYLFRKEGQNVTLSCEQNLNHDAMYWYRQDPGQGLRLIYYSQIVNDFQKGDIAEGYSVSREKKESFPLTVTSAQKNPTAFYLCASSMWINQPQHFGDGTRLSIL.

The CDR3 reads CASSYDGYNEQFF. DNA of the CDR3: TGTGCCAGCAGTTACGACGGATACAATGAGCAGTTCTTC. The rearrangement joins TRBV6-2 or TRBV6-3 to TRBJ2-1; D is undetermined. There are 13 residues in the CDR3. Per germline, CDR1 MNHEY and CDR2 SVGEGT. Trimming took 2 bases from V and 4 from J, leaving 6 bases between them.

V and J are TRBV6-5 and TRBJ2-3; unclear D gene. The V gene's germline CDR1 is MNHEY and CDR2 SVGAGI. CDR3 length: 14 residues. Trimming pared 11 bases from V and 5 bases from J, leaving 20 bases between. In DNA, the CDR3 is TGTGCCTCTTCTCTCGGCCGATTTGGAGATACGCAGTATTTT. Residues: CASSLGRFGDTQYF.

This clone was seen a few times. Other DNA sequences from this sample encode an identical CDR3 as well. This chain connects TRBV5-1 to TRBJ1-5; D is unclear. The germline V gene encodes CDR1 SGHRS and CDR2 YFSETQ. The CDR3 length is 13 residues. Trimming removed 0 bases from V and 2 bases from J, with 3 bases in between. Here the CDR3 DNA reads TGCGCCAGCAGCTTGGATGGCAATCAGCCCCAGCATTTT. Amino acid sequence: CASSLDGNQPQHF.

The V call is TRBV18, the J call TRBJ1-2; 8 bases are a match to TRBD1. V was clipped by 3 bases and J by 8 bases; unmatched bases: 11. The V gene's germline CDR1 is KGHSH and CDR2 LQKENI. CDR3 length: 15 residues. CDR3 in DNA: TGTGCCAGCTCACCCCCCGGGACAGGCGATACCGGCTACACCTTC. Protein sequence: CASSPPGTGDTGYTF.

The CDR3 DNA sequence: TGTGCCAGCAGTCTCTTGGGGGAAGGGACGGAAAACATTCAGTACTTC. Its protein product is CASSLLGEGTENIQYF. This chain connects TRBV28 to TRBJ2-4; possibly TRBD1 or TRBD2 for D (5 bases each). V was trimmed by 5 bases and J by 5 bases, leaving 19 bases between them. This CDR3 has 16 amino acids. Germline V CDR1 and CDR2: MDHEN, SYDVKM.

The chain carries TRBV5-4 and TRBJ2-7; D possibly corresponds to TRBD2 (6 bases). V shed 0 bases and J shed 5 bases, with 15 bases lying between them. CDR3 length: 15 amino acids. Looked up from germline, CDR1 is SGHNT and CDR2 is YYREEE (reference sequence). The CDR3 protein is CASSLGGLSSHEQYF. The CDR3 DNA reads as TGTGCCAGCAGCTTGGGGGGACTTTCGTCCCACGAGCAGTACTTC.

CDR3 in amino acids: CASSLEGPKNIQYF. The CDR3 coding sequence is TGCGCCAGCAGCTTGGAGGGACCCAAAAACATTCAGTACTTC. The chain joins TRBV5-1 to TRBJ2-4; D possibly uses TRBD1 or TRBD2 (5 bases each). Trimming removed 0 bases at V and 2 bases at J, with 6 bases between. CDR1 SGHRS and CDR2 YFSETQ come from the germline V gene. The CDR3 length is 14 residues.

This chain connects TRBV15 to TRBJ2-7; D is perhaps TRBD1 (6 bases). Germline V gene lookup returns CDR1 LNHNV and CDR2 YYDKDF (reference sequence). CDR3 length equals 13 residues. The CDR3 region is CAVGAYRIGEQYF. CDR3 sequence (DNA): TGTGCGGTGGGGGCGTATCGTATTGGTGAGCAGTACTTC.

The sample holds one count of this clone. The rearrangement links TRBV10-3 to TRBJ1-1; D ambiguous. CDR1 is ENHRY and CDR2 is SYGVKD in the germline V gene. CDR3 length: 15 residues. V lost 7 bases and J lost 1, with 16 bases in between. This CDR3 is CAITRGQGRNTEAFF. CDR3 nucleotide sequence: TGTGCCATCACCAGAGGCCAAGGAAGGAACACTGAAGCTTTCTTT.

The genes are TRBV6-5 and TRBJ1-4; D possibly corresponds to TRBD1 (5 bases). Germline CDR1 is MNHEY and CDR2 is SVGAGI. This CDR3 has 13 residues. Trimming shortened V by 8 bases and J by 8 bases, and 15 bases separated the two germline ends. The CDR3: CASDGSRDEKLFF. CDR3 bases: TGTGCCAGCGATGGCTCCCGGGACGAAAAACTGTTTTTT.

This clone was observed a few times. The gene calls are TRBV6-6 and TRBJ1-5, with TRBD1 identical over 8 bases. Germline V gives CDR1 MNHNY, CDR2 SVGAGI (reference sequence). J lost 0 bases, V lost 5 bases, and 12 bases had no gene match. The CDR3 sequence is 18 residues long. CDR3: CASSPRTGSPYSNQPQHF. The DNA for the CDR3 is TGTGCCAGCAGTCCCCGGACAGGGAGTCCATATAGCAATCAGCCCCAGCATTTT.

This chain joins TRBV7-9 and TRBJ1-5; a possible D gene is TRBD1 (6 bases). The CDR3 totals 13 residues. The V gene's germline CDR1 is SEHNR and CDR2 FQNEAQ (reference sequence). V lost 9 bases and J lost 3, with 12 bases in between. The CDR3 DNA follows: TGTGCCAGTTCACAGGGCCTCAATCAGCCCCAGCATTTT. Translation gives CASSQGLNQPQHF.

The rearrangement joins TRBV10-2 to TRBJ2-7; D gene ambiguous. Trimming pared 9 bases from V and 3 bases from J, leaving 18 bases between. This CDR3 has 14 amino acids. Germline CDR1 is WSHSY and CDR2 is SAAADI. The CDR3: CASSRALSGYEQYF. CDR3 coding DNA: TGCGCCAGTTCTCGGGCTCTCTCAGGCTACGAGCAGTACTTC.

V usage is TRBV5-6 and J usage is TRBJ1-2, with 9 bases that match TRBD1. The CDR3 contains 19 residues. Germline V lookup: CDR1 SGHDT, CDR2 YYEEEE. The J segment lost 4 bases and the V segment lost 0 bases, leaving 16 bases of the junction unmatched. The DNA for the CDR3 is TGTGCCAGCAGCTTGGTCGGCTTCCTCGGACAGGGGTCTAGCTATGGCTACACCTTC. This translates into CASSLVGFLGQGSSYGYTF.

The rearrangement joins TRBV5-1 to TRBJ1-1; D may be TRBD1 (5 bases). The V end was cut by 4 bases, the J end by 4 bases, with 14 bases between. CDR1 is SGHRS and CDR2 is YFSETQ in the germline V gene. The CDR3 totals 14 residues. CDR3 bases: TGCGCCAGCAGCGGGGGACCCTGGAGCACTGAAGCTTTCTTT. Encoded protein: CASSGGPWSTEAFF.

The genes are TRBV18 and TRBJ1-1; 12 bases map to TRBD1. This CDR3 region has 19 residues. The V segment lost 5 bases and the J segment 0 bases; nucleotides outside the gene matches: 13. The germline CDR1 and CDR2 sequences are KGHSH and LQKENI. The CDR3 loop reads CASSSLGQGAFSMNTEAFF. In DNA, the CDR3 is TGTGCCAGCTCATCCTTGGGACAGGGGGCGTTCAGCATGAACACTGAAGCTTTCTTT.

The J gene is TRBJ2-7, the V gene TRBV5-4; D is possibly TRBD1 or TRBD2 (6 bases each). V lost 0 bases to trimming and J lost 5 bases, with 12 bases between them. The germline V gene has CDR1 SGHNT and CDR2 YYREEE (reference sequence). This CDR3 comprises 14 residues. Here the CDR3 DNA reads TGTGCCAGCAGCTTGGATAGGGGGGTCCACGAGCAGTACTTC. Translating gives CASSLDRGVHEQYF.

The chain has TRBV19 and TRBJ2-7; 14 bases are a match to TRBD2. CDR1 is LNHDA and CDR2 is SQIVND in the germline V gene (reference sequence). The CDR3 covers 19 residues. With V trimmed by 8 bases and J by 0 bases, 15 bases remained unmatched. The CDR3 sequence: CASSLSPGLAGGSSYEQYF. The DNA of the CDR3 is TGTGCCAGTTCACTATCCCCTGGACTAGCGGGAGGATCCTCCTACGAGCAGTACTTC.

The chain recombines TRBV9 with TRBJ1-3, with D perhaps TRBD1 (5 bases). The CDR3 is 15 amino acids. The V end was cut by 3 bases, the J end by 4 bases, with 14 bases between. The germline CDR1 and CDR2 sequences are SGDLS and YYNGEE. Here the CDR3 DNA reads TGTGCCAGCAGCGCCGGGCCGTCAGGGGGAAACACCATATATTTT. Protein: CASSAGPSGGNTIYF. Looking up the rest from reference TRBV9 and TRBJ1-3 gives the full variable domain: DSGVTQTPKHLITATGQRVTLRCSPRSGDLSVYWYQQSLDQGLQFLIQYYNGEERAKGNILERFSAQQFPDLHSELNLSSLELGDSALYFCASSAGPSGGNTIYFGEGSWLTVV.